This entry concerns a single TCR beta chain. Its antigen remains unidentified. The data derive from a study of cytomegalovirus exposure and HLA in healthy donors. Study-wide results and limits: In a later analysis, HLA-associated TCR beta chains were more clonally expanded than equally common others. Across donors, presence/absence analyses took sequencing depth to be roughly uniform. Information on immune exposure was restricted to one variable (CMV serostatus).

The PCR had 60 Vbeta and 13 Jbeta primers. Using immunoSEQ multiplex PCR, the repertoire was profiled, and TCRdb retains in-frame clones only, with some absent. With some 110,000 clones in the sample, the ten largest clones hold around 2.7%. The length of the CDR3 is 12 residues. In germline, CDR1 is SGHTA, CDR2 FQGNSA. Trimming took 4 bases from V and 2 from J, leaving 6 bases between them. The rearrangement links TRBV7-2 to TRBJ2-7; D remains unclear. The clonotype was recovered from a man aged 25 to 45 in good health and CMV-seronegative. The sequencing input was PBMCs. CDR3 in DNA: TGTGCCAGCAGCTCGTTTACCTACGAGCAGTACTTC. It translates to CASSSFTYEQYF.